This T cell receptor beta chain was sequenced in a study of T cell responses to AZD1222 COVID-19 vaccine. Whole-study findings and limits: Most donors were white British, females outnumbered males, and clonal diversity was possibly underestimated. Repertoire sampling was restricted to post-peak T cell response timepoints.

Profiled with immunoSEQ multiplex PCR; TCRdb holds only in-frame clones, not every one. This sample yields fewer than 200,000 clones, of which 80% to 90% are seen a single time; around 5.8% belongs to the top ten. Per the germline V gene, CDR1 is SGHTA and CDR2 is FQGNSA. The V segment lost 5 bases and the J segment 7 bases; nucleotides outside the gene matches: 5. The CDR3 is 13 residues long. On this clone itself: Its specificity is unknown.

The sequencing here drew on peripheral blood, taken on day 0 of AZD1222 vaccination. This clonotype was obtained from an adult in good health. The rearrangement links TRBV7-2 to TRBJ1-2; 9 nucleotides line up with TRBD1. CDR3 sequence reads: CASSRQGDVGYTF. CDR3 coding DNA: TGTGCCAGCAGCCGACAGGGGGATGTTGGCTACACCTTC.